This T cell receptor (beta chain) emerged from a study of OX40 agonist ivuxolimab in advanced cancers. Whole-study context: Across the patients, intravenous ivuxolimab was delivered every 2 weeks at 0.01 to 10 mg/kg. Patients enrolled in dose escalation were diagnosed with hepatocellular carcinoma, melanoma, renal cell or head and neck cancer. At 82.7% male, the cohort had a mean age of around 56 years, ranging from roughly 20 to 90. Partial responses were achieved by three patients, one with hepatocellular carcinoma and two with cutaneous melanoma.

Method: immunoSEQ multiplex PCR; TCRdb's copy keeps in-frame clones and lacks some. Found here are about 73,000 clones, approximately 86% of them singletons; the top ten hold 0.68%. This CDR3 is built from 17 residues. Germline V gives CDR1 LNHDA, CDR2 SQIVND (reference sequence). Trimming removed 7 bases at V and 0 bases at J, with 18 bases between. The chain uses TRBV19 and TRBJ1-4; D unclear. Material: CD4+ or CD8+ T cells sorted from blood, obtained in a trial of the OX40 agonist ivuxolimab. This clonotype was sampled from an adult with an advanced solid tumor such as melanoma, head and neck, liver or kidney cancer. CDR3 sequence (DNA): TGTGCCAGTATCTTCGGCGACGGAATTGCAACTAATGAAAAACTGTTTTTT. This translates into CASIFGDGIATNEKLFF.